This paragraph reports one T cell receptor beta chain. This specimen belongs to a study of blood T cell repertoires in COVID-19. Study overall: Both acute and convalescent COVID-19 samples were obtained from the United States, Italy and Spain.

Original analysis: Estimated nucleated cell counts came from reference gene primer amplification. TCRdb's table, derived via immunoSEQ multiplex PCR, lists solely in-frame clones and lacks some. Clone size and the V and J calls come from that table; the DNA yielded D and trimming. The sample records about 280,000 clones, around 85% being singletons. The study recruited people aged roughly 18 to 95 years across approximately 24 US areas. Recovery among Cohort 3 donors was established by two negative PCRs, clearance, or symptom resolution. J gave up 0 bases and V 1 base, and 4 bases lay outside the gene matches. CDR1 and CDR2 (germline): KGHDR, SFDVKD. CDR3 size: 17 residues.

Sequenced: PBMCs or T cells enriched from blood (not recorded which). This sequence was found in a woman in her thirties or forties who had recovered from COVID-19. The chain joins TRBV24-1 to TRBJ2-1; 8 bases line up with TRBD2. The CDR3 here is CATSDLGSGNSYNEQFF. In DNA, the CDR3 is TGTGCCACCAGTGATTTAGGTAGCGGGAACTCCTACAATGAGCAGTTCTTC.